Each of the 23 T cell receptor beta chains below was sequenced from the same sample in a study of T cell responses to AZD1222 COVID-19 vaccine. The method was immunoSEQ multiplex PCR; TCRdb's version includes in-frame clones alone and lacks a portion of them. The sample lists 55,000 to 60,000 clones, around 85% occurring once. Specimen: peripheral blood, collected on day 0 of MenACWY control vaccination. These receptors were collected from an adult in good health.

The chain couples TRBV28 to TRBJ2-5; D not resolved. The CDR3 is made up of 14 amino acids. Trimming removed 6 bases at V and 4 bases at J, with 15 bases between. Germline V gene sequence: CDR1 MDHEN, CDR2 SYDVKM. The CDR3 nucleotides read TGTGCCAGCAGACGGACCCTATCCGCAGAGACCCAGTACTTC. Translated: CASRRTLSAETQYF. Supplemented by reference TRBV28 and TRBJ2-5, the full variable domain reads DVKVTQSSRYLVKRTGEKVFLECVQDMDHENMFWYRQDPGLGLRLIYFSYDVKMKEKGDIPEGYSVSREKKERFSLILESASTNQTSMYLCASRRTLSAETQYFGPGTRLLVL.

The chain joins TRBV5-6 to TRBJ1-3; D uncertain. The CDR3 sequence is 14 residues long. V lost 4 bases to trimming and J lost 4 bases, with 12 bases between them. CDR1 and CDR2 from the germline V gene are SGHDT and YYEEEE. CDR3 region: CASSVGNEGNTIYF. CDR3 in DNA: TGTGCCAGCAGCGTCGGGAACGAAGGAAACACCATATATTTT.

The chain carries TRBV19 and TRBJ1-5; no clear D gene. Between the trimmed V and J ends, which lost 5 bases and 7 bases, there was a span of 12 bases. The germline V gene encodes CDR1 LNHDA and CDR2 SQIVND (reference sequence). CDR3 size: 13 residues. This chain's CDR3 is CASSLGRRQPQHF. CDR3 coding DNA: TGTGCCAGTAGTTTAGGGAGAAGGCAGCCCCAGCATTTT.

There are a few counts of this clone. The CDR3 is CASSEGTGGADTQYF. The CDR3 DNA reads as TGTGCCAGCAGTGAAGGGACAGGGGGCGCAGATACGCAGTATTTT. The V gene is TRBV6-1, the J gene TRBJ2-3; the match to TRBD1 covers 11 bases. Trimming removed 1 base from V and 4 bases from J; junction bases left unmatched: 1. This CDR3 is built from 15 residues. From germline, CDR1 is MNHNS and CDR2 SASEGT.

CDR3: CASSVAGGLAGAPDTQYF. The CDR3 DNA reads TGTGCCAGCAGCGTAGCCGGGGGACTAGCGGGAGCCCCAGATACGCAGTATTTT. The chain employs TRBV9 and TRBJ2-3; TRBD2 matches at 14 bases. The J segment lost 4 bases and the V segment lost 0 bases, leaving 7 bases of the junction unmatched. The CDR3 covers 18 residues. CDR1 is SGDLS, CDR2 YYNGEE, per germline.

The V and J genes are TRBV27 and TRBJ1-6; no reliable D call. Between the trimmed V and J ends, which lost 6 bases and 6 bases, there was a span of 6 bases. Germline CDR1 is MNHEY and CDR2 is SMNVEV (reference sequence). The CDR3 runs to 12 residues. The CDR3 reads CASRTLNSPLHF. As DNA, the CDR3 is TGTGCCAGCAGGACCCTTAATTCACCCCTCCACTTT.

DNA for the CDR3: TGCGCCAGCGGGCCCCGGACAGGTAGCACAGATACGCAGTATTTT. It encodes CASGPRTGSTDTQYF. The V gene is TRBV5-1, the J gene TRBJ2-3; 7 nucleotides agree with TRBD1. Germline V lookup: CDR1 SGHRS, CDR2 YFSETQ. CDR3 length equals 15 residues. Losses at the gene ends were 7 bases for V and 0 bases for J; bases not matched to a gene: 8.

The chain employs TRBV5-1 and TRBJ1-5; D is undetermined. Trimming cost V 0 bases and J 0 bases, with 7 bases left between them. CDR1 is SGHRS, CDR2 YFSETQ, per germline. The CDR3 is made up of 15 amino acids. CDR3 residues: CASSLAGLSNQPQHF. DNA of the CDR3: TGCGCCAGCAGCTTGGCCGGACTTAGCAATCAGCCCCAGCATTTT.

The rearrangement joins TRBV25-1 to TRBJ1-2; no clear D. Germline lookup yields CDR1 MGHDK and CDR2 SYGVNS. The CDR3 sequence is 13 residues long. V lost 0 bases and J 6 bases, leaving 8 bases between the germline ends. This chain's CDR3 is CASSEYGVHGYTF. The CDR3 DNA follows: TGTGCCAGCAGTGAATATGGAGTACATGGCTACACCTTC.

V gene TRBV30 combines with J gene TRBJ2-5; 9 nucleotides align to TRBD1. This CDR3 has 14 amino acids. Germline trimming cut 2 bases from V and 3 bases from J; bases unmatched to any gene: 4. Germline-derived CDR1 and CDR2 are GTSNPN and SVGIG (reference sequence). The CDR3 coding sequence is TGTGCCTGGAGTAGGGACAGGGTAGAAGAGACCCAGTACTTC. Translated: CAWSRDRVEETQYF.

The V call is TRBV4-1, the J call TRBJ2-7; TRBD2 agrees at 10 bases. The germline V gene encodes CDR1 MGHRA and CDR2 YSYEKL. The length of the CDR3 is 19 residues. Germline trimming cut 0 bases from V and 5 bases from J; bases unmatched to any gene: 16. For the CDR3, the DNA is TGCGCCAGCAGCCAAGATCTGGCAGTAGCGGGAGGATCCCAGGACGAGCAGTACTTC. Translating it yields CASSQDLAVAGGSQDEQYF.

The rearrangement links TRBV20-1 to TRBJ1-2; unclear D gene. The germline CDR1 and CDR2 sequences are DFQATT and SNEGSKA (reference sequence). This CDR3 has 10 amino acids. V was cut by 5 bases and J by 6 bases, with 7 bases left in between. The CDR3 here is CSAVIDGYTF. The CDR3 region has the DNA TGCAGTGCTGTAATCGATGGCTACACCTTC.

V gene TRBV5-1 combines with J gene TRBJ2-1; 8 bases align to TRBD2. The J segment lost 8 bases and the V segment lost 3 bases, leaving 16 bases of the junction unmatched. CDR1 and CDR2 from the germline V gene are SGHRS and YFSETQ. The CDR3 sequence is 17 residues long. The CDR3 is CASSSTLQRGSTYEQFF. As DNA, the CDR3 is TGCGCCAGCAGCTCAACCCTCCAGCGGGGGAGTACTTATGAGCAGTTCTTC.

This chain uses TRBV10-3 with TRBJ2-1; 10 bases are shared with TRBD2. The germline V gene encodes CDR1 ENHRY and CDR2 SYGVKD. V was pared by 5 bases and J by 5 bases, with 12 bases of the junction left unmatched. The CDR3 spans 17 residues. For the CDR3, the DNA is TGTGCCATCAGTTCAATCCCGGGACTAGCGCTCAACAATGAGCAGTTCTTC. It specifies CAISSIPGLALNNEQFF.

This chain joins TRBV4-3 and TRBJ2-2; a weak D match, TRBD2 (6 bases). This CDR3 spans 15 amino acids. V was shortened by 4 bases and J by 0 bases, with 9 bases between the two germline ends. Germline-derived CDR1 and CDR2 are LGHNA and YSLEER. CDR3: CASSPGEANTGELFF. Here the CDR3 DNA reads TGCGCCAGCAGCCCTGGGGAGGCGAACACCGGGGAGCTGTTTTTT.

J is TRBJ1-1 and V is TRBV28; a weak D match, TRBD1 (6 bases). Germline values: CDR1 MDHEN, CDR2 SYDVKM. The V and J ends lost 3 bases and 7 bases respectively, with 12 bases between them. This CDR3 comprises 13 residues. CDR3 sequence (DNA): TGTGCCAGCAGTTTCAGGCAGGGGAGTGAAGCTTTCTTT. It yields the protein CASSFRQGSEAFF.

V gene TRBV4-3 combines with J gene TRBJ2-6; possibly TRBD1 or TRBD2 for D (5 bases each). The CDR3 contains 16 residues. The V gene lost 1 base and the J gene lost 7 bases, with 14 bases spanning the gap. Germline V gene data show CDR1 as LGHNA and CDR2 as YSLEER. The CDR3 sequence: CASSQGSAGAANVLTF. The CDR3 DNA reads as TGCGCCAGCAGCCAAGGTTCAGCCGGGGCCGCCAACGTCCTGACTTTC.

The J gene is TRBJ1-5, the V gene TRBV7-8; 8 bases line up with TRBD1. V lost 1 base to trimming and J lost 5 bases; unmatched junction nucleotides: 10. Germline V lookup: CDR1 SGHVS, CDR2 FQNEAQ. The CDR3 has 17 residues. The CDR3 protein is CASSLVSGQGVYQPQHF. CDR3 nucleotides: TGTGCCAGCAGCTTAGTATCTGGACAGGGAGTCTATCAGCCCCAGCATTTT.

The chain carries TRBV25-1 and TRBJ1-1; the D gene is possibly TRBD1 (5 bases). The V end lost 2 bases, the J end lost 0 bases, and 10 bases lay between the germline ends. Germline CDR1 reads MGHDK; CDR2 reads SYGVNS. The CDR3 totals 15 residues. The CDR3 spells CASSEPGPLNTEAFF. CDR3 bases: TGTGCCAGCAGTGAACCGGGACCCTTGAACACTGAAGCTTTCTTT.

The V gene is TRBV7-3, the J gene TRBJ2-5, with 8 nucleotides matching TRBD1. V dropped 2 bases and J dropped 4; count of bases not matched to a gene: 9. The CDR3 runs 16 residues. Germline V gene sequence: CDR1 SGHTA, CDR2 FQGTGA. The CDR3, as DNA: TGTGCCAGCAGCTTAGGTGACAGGGGCGCTGGAGAGACCCAGTACTTC. It translates to CASSLGDRGAGETQYF.

This clone came up once. This chain joins TRBV4-1 and TRBJ2-1; D possibly corresponds to TRBD2 (6 bases). The CDR3 has 15 residues. The germline V and J ends were trimmed by 1 base and 0 bases, with 7 bases remaining between them. Per germline, CDR1 MGHRA and CDR2 YSYEKL. For the CDR3, the DNA is TGCGCCAGCAGCCAAGTCGGGAGCTCCTACAATGAGCAGTTCTTC. It specifies CASSQVGSSYNEQFF.

The rearrangement links TRBV7-2 to TRBJ2-3; 9 nucleotides match TRBD2. Germline CDR1 is SGHTA and CDR2 is FQGNSA. V shed 2 bases, J shed 4 bases, and the junction held 4 bases outside the gene matches. The CDR3 has 15 amino acids. CDR3 DNA sequence: TGTGCCAGCAGCTTATTTGCGGGAGGGCCAGATACGCAGTATTTT. It codes for CASSLFAGGPDTQYF.

The table lists this clone with a count of one. The gene calls are TRBV30 and TRBJ2-1; TRBD2 agrees at 11 bases. This CDR3 contains 15 residues. V lost 8 bases, J lost 3 bases, and 9 bases stayed unmatched. Germline CDR1 reads GTSNPN; CDR2 reads SVGIG (reference sequence). This chain's CDR3 is CALLAGEEVYNEQFF. In nucleotides, the CDR3 is TGTGCCCTACTAGCGGGGGAGGAAGTCTACAATGAGCAGTTCTTC.